The 11 T cell receptor beta chains given below trace back to one sample, sequenced in a study of CD8 T cells in ankylosing spondylitis. A single record per CDR3 protein comes from TCRdb applying MiXCR to the 5' RACE reads. The sample includes about 250,000 distinct CDR3 sequences, 8% to 10% of them seen just once. The sequenced sample consisted of blood, either unsorted or a sorted T cell fraction (not recorded which). The source of these receptors is a female donor with ankylosing spondylitis or in good health (not recorded which).

This clonotype was seen a few times. V usage is TRBV25-1 and J usage is TRBJ1-6, with a weak D call TRBD1 (6 bases). Trimming stripped 6 bases from V and 4 bases from J, with 16 bases between. Per germline, CDR1 MGHDK and CDR2 SYGVNS. The CDR3 has 16 amino acids. The CDR3 spells CASSHHQGPYNSPLHF. In DNA form, the CDR3 reads TGTGCCAGCAGCCATCACCAGGGGCCTTATAATTCACCCCTCCACTTT.

The chain joins TRBV5-5 to TRBJ2-3; D gene ambiguous. CDR3 length equals 15 residues. Trimming removed 0 bases at V and 2 bases at J, with 10 bases between. Germline lookup yields CDR1 SGHKS and CDR2 YYEKEE (reference sequence). In nucleotides, the CDR3 is TGTGCCAGCAGCTTGGGGCTAGGGCCCACAGATACGCAGTATTTT. It yields the protein CASSLGLGPTDTQYF.

This clonotype has a count of ten or more. The rearrangement joins TRBV12-3 or TRBV12-4 to TRBJ1-5, with TRBD1 as a possible D gene (6 bases). Trimming removed 3 bases from V and 4 bases from J, with 22 bases in between. The CDR3 is made up of 18 amino acids. CDR3 coding DNA: TGTGCCAGCAGTTTGTGGTTTAGTATGGGGGGCTTGAATCAGCCCCAGCATTTT. Translation: CASSLWFSMGGLNQPQHF.

This clonotype occurred many times. The chain uses TRBV28 and TRBJ2-5, with 8 bases fitting TRBD2. V was clipped by 4 bases and J by 1 base; unmatched bases: 20. Germline values: CDR1 MDHEN, CDR2 SYDVKM. This CDR3 has 20 residues. The CDR3 DNA sequence: TGTGCCAGCAGTTGTCCTCAGGACGGGCTAGCGGGCTGCCTCCAAGAGACCCAGTACTTC. It yields the protein CASSCPQDGLAGCLQETQYF.

The table lists this clonotype with many counts. The chain has TRBV4-3 and TRBJ1-4; a weak D match, TRBD1 (5 bases). CDR1 LGHNA and CDR2 YSLEER come from the germline V gene. The CDR3 covers 15 residues. Deletions cut 0 bases from V and 5 bases from J, with 10 bases between. CDR3 residues: CASSQEEGRNEKLFF. DNA of the CDR3: TGCGCCAGCAGCCAAGAAGAGGGGAGAAATGAAAAACTGTTTTTT.

On this clonotype: At one boundary the junction diverges from the germline segment, which might be a read error. The rearrangement links TRBV12-3 or TRBV12-4 to TRBJ1-2, with 11 bases aligning to TRBD1. The CDR3 is 18 residues long. CDR3 sequence reads: CTSSLGPGQGGRDYGYTF. The CDR3 DNA is TGTACCAGCAGTCTAGGTCCGGGACAGGGGGGTCGCGACTATGGCTACACCTTC.

This clonotype was seen repeatedly, ten times or more. V gene TRBV7-8 combines with J gene TRBJ2-2, with 10 nucleotides matching TRBD2. Trimming at V came to 2 bases and at J to 3 bases, leaving 6 bases not matched to a gene. CDR1 is SGHVS, CDR2 FQNEAQ, per germline. The CDR3 is 17 amino acids. The CDR3 protein is CASSLLAGAFYTGELFF. The CDR3 region has the DNA TGTGCCAGCAGCTTACTAGCGGGAGCCTTTTACACCGGGGAGCTGTTTTTT.

This clonotype occurred many times. The rearrangement links TRBV7-9 to TRBJ1-2; D possibly corresponds to TRBD1 (5 bases). The V and J ends lost 10 bases and 0 bases respectively, with 9 bases between them. Looked up from germline, CDR1 is SEHNR and CDR2 is FQNEAQ (reference sequence). The length of the CDR3 is 12 residues. CDR3 loop: CATLGANYGYTF. CDR3 DNA sequence: TGTGCCACCCTAGGGGCTAACTATGGCTACACCTTC.

This clonotype has at least ten counts. J is TRBJ2-1 and V is TRBV7-9; TRBD1 or TRBD2 may be the D gene (5 bases each). The CDR3 contains 14 residues. The ends were cut back, 5 bases at V and 3 bases at J, with 11 bases in the middle. Germline CDR1 is SEHNR and CDR2 is FQNEAQ (reference sequence). The CDR3 region is CASSPRDDYNEQFF. DNA for the CDR3: TGTGCCAGCAGCCCCCGGGACGACTACAATGAGCAGTTCTTC.

With respect to this clonotype: A much larger clone lies a single base off, so this may be a read error. This chain uses TRBV5-1 with TRBJ2-3; D is uncertain. From germline, CDR1 is SGHRS and CDR2 YFSETQ. The CDR3 totals 13 residues. The V end lost 0 bases, the J end lost 6 bases, and 8 bases lay between the germline ends. The CDR3 loop reads CASSLESRDTQYF. The DNA of the CDR3 is TGCGCCAGCAGCTTGGAATCCAGGGATACGCAGTATTTT.

This clonotype was detected a few times. The gene calls are TRBV7-9 and TRBJ1-5; D gene unclear. This CDR3 comprises 17 residues. Trimming took 4 bases from V and 1 from J, leaving 17 bases between them. CDR1 and CDR2 from the germline V gene are SEHNR and FQNEAQ (reference sequence). The CDR3 loop is CASSSIEGPGSNQPQHF. The CDR3 DNA follows: TGTGCCAGCAGCTCCATTGAGGGCCCGGGGAGCAATCAGCCCCAGCATTTT.